This TCR beta chain was recorded in a study of T cells in Graves' hyperthyroidism and ophthalmopathy. The CDR3 covers 16 residues. The V gene's germline CDR1 is LGHNA and CDR2 YNFKEQ. The ends were cut back, 1 base at V and 3 bases at J, with 12 bases in the middle. Researchers took RNA transcripts and amplified the TCR beta CDR3 regions from them. Initially, a first-round RT-PCR of the TCR CDR3 employed the HTBI primer set. From the multiplex PCR reads, TCRdb called clonotypes with MiXCR, one entry per CDR3 protein. The sample holds 200,000 to 250,000 distinct CDR3 sequences, about a sixth seen once.

The clonotype was recovered from a woman between 18 and 29 years old with Graves' ophthalmopathy. The sample consisted of blood. The chain combines TRBV4-2 with TRBJ2-2; TRBD2 is a possible D gene (5 bases). CDR3 coding DNA: TGTGCCAGCAGCCAAGTCCCGGGGAAGGACACCGGGGAGCTGTTTTTT. Residues: CASSQVPGKDTGELFF.